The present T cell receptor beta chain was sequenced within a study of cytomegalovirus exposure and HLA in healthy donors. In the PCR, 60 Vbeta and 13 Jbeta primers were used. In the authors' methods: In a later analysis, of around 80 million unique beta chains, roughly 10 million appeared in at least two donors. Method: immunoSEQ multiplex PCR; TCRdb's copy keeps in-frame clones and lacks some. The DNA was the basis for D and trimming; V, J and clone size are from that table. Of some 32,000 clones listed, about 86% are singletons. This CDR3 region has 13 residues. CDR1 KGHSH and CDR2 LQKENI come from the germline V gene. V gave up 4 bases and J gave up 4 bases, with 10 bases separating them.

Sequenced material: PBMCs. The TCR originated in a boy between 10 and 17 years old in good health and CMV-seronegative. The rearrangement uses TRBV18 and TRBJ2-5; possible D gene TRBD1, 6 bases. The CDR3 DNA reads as TGTGCCAGCTCACAGCAGGGGTTAGAGACCCAGTACTTC. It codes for CASSQQGLETQYF.